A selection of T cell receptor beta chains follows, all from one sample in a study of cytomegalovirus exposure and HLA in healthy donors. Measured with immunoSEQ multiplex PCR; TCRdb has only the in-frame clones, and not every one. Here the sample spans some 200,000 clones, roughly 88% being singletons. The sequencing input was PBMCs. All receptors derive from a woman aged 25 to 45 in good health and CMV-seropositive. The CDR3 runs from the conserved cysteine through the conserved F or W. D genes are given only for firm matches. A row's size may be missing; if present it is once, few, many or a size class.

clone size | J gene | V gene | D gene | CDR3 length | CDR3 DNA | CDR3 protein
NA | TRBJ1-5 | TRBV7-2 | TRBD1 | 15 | TGTGCCAGCAGCTCATGGGACAGGCACGATCAGCCCCAGCATTTT | CASSSWDRHDQPQHF
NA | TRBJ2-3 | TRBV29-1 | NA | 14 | TGCAGCGTTTCGAGACAGAGCTACACAGATACGCAGTATTTT | CSVSRQSYTDTQYF
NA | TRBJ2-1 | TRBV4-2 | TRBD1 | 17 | TGTGCCAGCAGCCAAGGATTTTTAGGACAGGACTACAATGAGCAGTTCTTC | CASSQGFLGQDYNEQFF
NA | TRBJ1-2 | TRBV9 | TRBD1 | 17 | TGTGCCAGCAGCGACTCCGGAAAGGGGACAGACCACTATGGCTACACCTTC | CASSDSGKGTDHYGYTF
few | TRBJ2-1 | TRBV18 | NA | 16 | TGTGCCAGCTCACCGGAGGGCGGGATTTTCCCTAATGAGCAGTTCTTC | CASSPEGGIFPNEQFF
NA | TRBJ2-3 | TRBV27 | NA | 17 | TGTGCCAGCAGTTTTTTACGGCAGGTCGGCTCCCCAGATACGCAGTATTTT | CASSFLRQVGSPDTQYF
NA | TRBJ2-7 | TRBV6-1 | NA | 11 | TGTGCCAGCACGGTTAGGAGCGAGCAGTACTTC | CASTVRSEQYF
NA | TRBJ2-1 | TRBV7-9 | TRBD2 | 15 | TGTGCCAGCAGCGACGGGACTAGCGGGAGTTTTGAGCAGTTCTTC | CASSDGTSGSFEQFF
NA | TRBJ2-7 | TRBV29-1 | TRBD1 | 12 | TGCAGCGCTGGGGGACAGGGGGTCGAGCAGTACTTC | CSAGGQGVEQYF
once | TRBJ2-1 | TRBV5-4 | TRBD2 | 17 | TGTGCCAGCAGCTTGGTATCGGCTAGCGGGAGGAGGGGGGAGCAGTTCTTC | CASSLVSASGRRGEQFF
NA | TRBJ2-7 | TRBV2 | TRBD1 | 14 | TGTGCCAGCAGTTTGGGACAGGGGGCAGGGGAGCAGTACTTC | CASSLGQGAGEQYF
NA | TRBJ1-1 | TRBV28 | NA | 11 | TGTGCCAGCAACGGGAACACTGAAGCTTTCTTT | CASNGNTEAFF
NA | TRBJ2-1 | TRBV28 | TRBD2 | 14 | TGTGCCAGCAGCGGGGGAGGGGATTACAATGAGCAGTTCTTC | CASSGGGDYNEQFF
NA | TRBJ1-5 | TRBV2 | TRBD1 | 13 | TGTGCCAGCAAGGGACAGGGATATCAGCCCCAGCATTTT | CASKGQGYQPQHF
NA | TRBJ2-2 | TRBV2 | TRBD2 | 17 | TGTGCCAGCAGACACGGACTAGCGGGATCGAACACCGGGGAGCTGTTTTTT | CASRHGLAGSNTGELFF
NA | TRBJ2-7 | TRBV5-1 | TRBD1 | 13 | TGCGCCAGCAGCTATGGACAGGGGAACGAGCAGTACTTC | CASSYGQGNEQYF